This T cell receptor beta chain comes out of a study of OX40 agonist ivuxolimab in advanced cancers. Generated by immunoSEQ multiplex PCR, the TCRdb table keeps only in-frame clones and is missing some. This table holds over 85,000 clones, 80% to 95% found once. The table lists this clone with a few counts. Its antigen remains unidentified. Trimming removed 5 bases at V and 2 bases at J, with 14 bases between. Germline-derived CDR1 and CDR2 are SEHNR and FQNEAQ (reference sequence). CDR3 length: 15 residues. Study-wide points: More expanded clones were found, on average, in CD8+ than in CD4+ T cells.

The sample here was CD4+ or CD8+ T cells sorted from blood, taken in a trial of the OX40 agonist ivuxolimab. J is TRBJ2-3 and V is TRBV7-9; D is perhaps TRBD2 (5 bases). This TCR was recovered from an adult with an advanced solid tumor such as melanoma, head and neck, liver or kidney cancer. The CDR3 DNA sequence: TGTGCCAGCAGCCAAAAAGGCGGGCCCACAGATACGCAGTATTTT. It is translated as CASSQKGGPTDTQYF.